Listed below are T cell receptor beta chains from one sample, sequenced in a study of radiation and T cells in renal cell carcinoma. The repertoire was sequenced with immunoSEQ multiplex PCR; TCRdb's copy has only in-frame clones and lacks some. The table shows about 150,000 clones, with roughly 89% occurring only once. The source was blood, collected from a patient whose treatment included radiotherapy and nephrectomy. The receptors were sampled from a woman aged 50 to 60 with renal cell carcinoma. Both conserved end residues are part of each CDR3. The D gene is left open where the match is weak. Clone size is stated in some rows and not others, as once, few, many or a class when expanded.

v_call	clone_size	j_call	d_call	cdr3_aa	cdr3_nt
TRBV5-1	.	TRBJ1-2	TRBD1	CASSSYRGTYGYTF	TGCGCCAGCAGCTCGTACAGGGGAACCTATGGCTACACCTTC
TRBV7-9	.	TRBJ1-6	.	CASTLWPSGSPLHF	TGTGCCAGCACCCTTTGGCCCTCCGGTTCACCCCTCCACTTT
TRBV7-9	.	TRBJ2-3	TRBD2	CASSLGRLAVYDTQYF	TGTGCCAGCAGCTTAGGAAGACTAGCGGTGTATGATACGCAGTATTTT
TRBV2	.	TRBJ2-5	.	CASSVDYQETQYF	TGTGCCAGCAGTGTCGACTACCAAGAGACCCAGTACTTC
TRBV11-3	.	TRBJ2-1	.	CASSLDSQVYNEQFF	TGTGCCAGCAGCTTAGATTCGCAGGTTTACAATGAGCAGTTCTTC
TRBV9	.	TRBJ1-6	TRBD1	CASKDTGDNSPLHF	TGTGCCAGCAAGGACACAGGGGATAATTCACCCCTCCACTTT
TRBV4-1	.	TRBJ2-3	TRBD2	CASSRILAGTGDTQYF	TGCGCCAGCAGCAGGATCCTAGCGGGGACGGGAGATACGCAGTATTTT
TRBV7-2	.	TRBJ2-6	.	CASSPDFSGANVLTF	TGTGCCAGCAGCCCGGACTTCTCTGGGGCCAACGTCCTGACTTTC
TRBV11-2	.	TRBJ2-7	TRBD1	CASSPRQGVTYEQYF	TGTGCCAGCAGCCCCAGACAGGGGGTAACCTACGAGCAGTACTTC
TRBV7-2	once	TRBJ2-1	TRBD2	CASSLSGTSGPSSYNEQFF	TGTGCCAGCAGCTTATCCGGGACTAGCGGGCCCAGCTCCTACAATGAGCAGTTCTTC
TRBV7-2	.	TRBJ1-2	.	CASSLGPYYGYTF	TGTGCCAGCAGCTTAGGGCCCTACTATGGCTACACCTTC
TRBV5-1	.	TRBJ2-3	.	CASSLRLQERTDTQYF	TGCGCCAGCAGCTTGCGTTTGCAGGAACGCACAGATACGCAGTATTTT
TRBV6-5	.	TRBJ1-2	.	CASSTGLFTNYGYTF	TGTGCCAGCAGTACGGGGTTATTTACTAACTATGGCTACACCTTC
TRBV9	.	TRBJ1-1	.	CASSRAANTEAFF	TGTGCCAGCAGCCGAGCCGCGAACACTGAAGCTTTCTTT
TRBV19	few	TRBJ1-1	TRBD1	CASSADRETLSAFF	TGTGCCAGTAGTGCGGACAGGGAGACCCTGAGTGCTTTCTTT
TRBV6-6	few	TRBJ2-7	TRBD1	CASTHYWGQQAYEQYF	TGTGCCAGCACCCATTATTGGGGACAGCAAGCCTACGAGCAGTACTTC
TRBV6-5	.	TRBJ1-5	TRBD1	CASSRTGGGNQPQHF	TGTGCCAGCAGTCGGACAGGCGGGGGCAATCAGCCCCAGCATTTT
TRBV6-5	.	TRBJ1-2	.	CASSSNPGSDTF	TGTGCCAGCAGCTCCAACCCGGGCTCTGACACCTTC
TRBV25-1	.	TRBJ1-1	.	CASSETGAWDTEAFF	TGTGCCAGCAGTGAAACTGGGGCGTGGGACACTGAAGCTTTCTTT
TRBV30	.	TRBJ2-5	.	CAWSRARQAYF	TGTGCCTGGAGTCGAGCCCGACAGGCGTACTTC
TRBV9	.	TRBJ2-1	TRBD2	CASSSSGGEYNEQFF	TGTGCCAGCAGCTCGAGCGGGGGGGAGTACAATGAGCAGTTCTTC
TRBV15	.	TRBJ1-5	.	CATSYSLPNQPQHF	TGTGCCACCAGCTATAGTCTCCCCAATCAGCCCCAGCATTTT
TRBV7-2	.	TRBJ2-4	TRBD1	CASHRGLENIQYF	TGTGCCAGTCACAGGGGTCTCGAAAACATTCAGTACTTC
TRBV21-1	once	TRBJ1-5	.	CACLQGANQPQHF	TGTGCCTGCTTACAGGGGGCAAATCAGCCCCAGCATTTT
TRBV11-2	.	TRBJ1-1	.	CASSLVRGRNTEAFF	TGTGCCAGCAGCTTAGTAAGGGGCAGGAACACTGAAGCTTTCTTT
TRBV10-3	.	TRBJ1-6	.	CAISARASSYNSPLHF	TGTGCCATCAGTGCTCGGGCCAGCTCCTATAATTCACCCCTCCACTTT
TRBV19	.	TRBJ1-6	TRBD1	CASSIAGGRFGNSPLHF	TGTGCCAGTAGTATTGCAGGGGGTAGGTTCGGTAATTCACCCCTCCACTTT
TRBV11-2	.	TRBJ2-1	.	CASSLALNPLNEQFF	TGTGCCAGCAGCTTAGCACTAAACCCGTTGAATGAGCAGTTCTTC
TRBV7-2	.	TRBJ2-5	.	CASSLGFSQETQYF	TGTGCCAGCAGCTTAGGTTTCTCCCAAGAGACCCAGTACTTC
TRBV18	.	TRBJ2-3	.	CASSPRVEGDTQYF	TGTGCCAGCTCACCTCGCGTTGAGGGAGATACGCAGTATTTT
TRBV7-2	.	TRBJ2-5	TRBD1	CASSWGQEETQYF	TGTGCCAGCAGCTGGGGACAGGAAGAGACCCAGTACTTC
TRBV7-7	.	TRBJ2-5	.	CASSRDSGRAQYF	TGTGCTAGCAGCAGGGACTCCGGTAGGGCCCAGTACTTC
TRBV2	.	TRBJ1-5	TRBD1	CASSDSDGGGTDSNQPQHF	TGTGCCAGCAGTGATTCTGATGGTGGGGGGACAGATAGCAATCAGCCCCAGCATTTT
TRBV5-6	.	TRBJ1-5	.	CASSVENQPQHF	TGTGCCAGCAGTGTGGAGAATCAGCCCCAGCATTTT
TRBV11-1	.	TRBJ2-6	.	CASSFGAGVLSGANVLTF	TGTGCCAGCAGCTTTGGCGCAGGGGTCCTCTCTGGGGCCAACGTCCTGACTTTC
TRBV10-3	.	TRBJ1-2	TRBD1	CAISPNPLDRATNYGYTF	TGTGCCATCAGTCCCAATCCGCTCGACAGGGCAACCAACTATGGCTACACCTTC
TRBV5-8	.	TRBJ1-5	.	CASSSQGYSNQPQHF	TGTGCCAGCAGTTCACAGGGATATAGCAATCAGCCCCAGCATTTT
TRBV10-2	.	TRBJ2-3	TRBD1	CASRDRAADTQYF	TGCGCCAGCAGGGACAGGGCGGCAGATACGCAGTATTTT
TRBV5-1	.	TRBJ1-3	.	CASSQWTAGNTIYF	TGCGCCAGCAGCCAGTGGACGGCTGGAAACACCATATATTTT
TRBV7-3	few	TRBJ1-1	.	CASSLGPGDNTEAFF	TGTGCCAGCAGCTTGGGGCCGGGTGATAACACTGAAGCTTTCTTT
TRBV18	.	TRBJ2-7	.	CASSPLDSGDEQYF	TGTGCCAGCTCACCACTGGACAGCGGGGACGAGCAGTACTTC
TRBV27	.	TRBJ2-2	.	CASSSAGAPRTGELFF	TGTGCCAGCAGTTCTGCAGGGGCCCCGAGGACCGGGGAGCTGTTTTTT
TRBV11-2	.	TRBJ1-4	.	CASSLGLQGTNEKLFF	TGTGCCAGCAGCTTAGGTCTACAGGGTACTAATGAAAAACTGTTTTTT
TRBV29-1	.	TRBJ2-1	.	CSVVDSHEQFF	TGCAGCGTTGTGGATAGCCATGAGCAGTTCTTC
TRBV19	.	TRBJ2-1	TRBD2	CASRGGSSYNEQFF	TGTGCCAGTAGGGGGGGGTCCTCCTACAATGAGCAGTTCTTC
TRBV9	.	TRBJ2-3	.	CASSRGFSKEDTQYF	TGTGCCAGCAGCCGGGGGTTCAGCAAGGAAGATACGCAGTATTTT
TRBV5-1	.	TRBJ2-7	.	CASSLMWDSSYEQYF	TGCGCCAGCAGCTTGATGTGGGACTCCTCCTACGAGCAGTACTTC
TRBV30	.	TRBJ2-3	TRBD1	CAWSLGTGRTDTQYF	TGTGCCTGGAGTCTAGGGACAGGGAGGACAGATACGCAGTATTTT
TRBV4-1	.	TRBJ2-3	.	CASSPPEGLDTQYF	TGCGCCAGCAGCCCCCCGGAGGGGCTAGATACGCAGTATTTT
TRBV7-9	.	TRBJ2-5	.	CASSHKAETQYF	TGTGCCAGCAGCCACAAGGCGGAGACCCAGTACTTC
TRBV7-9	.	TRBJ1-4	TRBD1	CASSLPGQRSILANEKLFF	TGTGCCAGCAGCTTACCGGGACAGCGAAGCATTCTAGCTAATGAAAAACTGTTTTTT
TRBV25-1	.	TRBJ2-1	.	CASSIRGGVNNEQFF	TGTGCCAGCAGCATAAGGGGGGGGGTCAACAATGAGCAGTTCTTC
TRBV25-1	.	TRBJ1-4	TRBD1	CASSGTGRGEKLFF	TGTGCCAGCAGTGGGACAGGGAGGGGTGAAAAACTGTTTTTT
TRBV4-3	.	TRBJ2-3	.	CASSQEIGGGRTDTQYF	TGCGCCAGCAGCCAAGAAATAGGGGGAGGCCGCACAGATACGCAGTATTTT
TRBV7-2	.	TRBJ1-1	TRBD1	CASSPTYRGRNTEAFF	TGTGCCAGCAGCCCCACCTACAGGGGGCGGAACACTGAAGCTTTCTTT
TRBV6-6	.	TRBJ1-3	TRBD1	CASSYSMDRGNTIYF	TGTGCCAGCAGTTACTCGATGGACAGGGGAAACACCATATATTTT
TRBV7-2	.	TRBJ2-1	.	CASSYQEGDKQFF	TGTGCCAGCAGCTACCAGGAGGGGGACAAGCAGTTCTTC
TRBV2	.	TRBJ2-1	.	CASSRTQSSYNEQFF	TGTGCCAGCAGTAGGACGCAGAGCTCCTACAATGAGCAGTTCTTC
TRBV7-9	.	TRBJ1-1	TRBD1	CASSTGDSGNTEAFF	TGTGCCAGCAGCACAGGGGACAGTGGGAACACTGAAGCTTTCTTT